One and the same sample provided the 2 T cell receptor beta chains below, sequenced in a study of regulatory T cells in long-lasting Graves disease. CDR3 regions were amplified by Arm-PCR using iRepertoire HTBI primers to build TCR beta libraries. TCRdb processed the multiplex PCR reads anew with MiXCR; each CDR3 protein has one entry. The repertoire holds roughly 470,000 distinct CDR3 sequences, with about a fifth as singletons. As to time point: persistent/refractory GD, antithyroid drugs over 5 years with positive TRAb. The TCR library was prepared using RNA isolated from PBMCs. Here the sequenced sample was peripheral blood mononuclear cells (PBMCs), taken when the disease was refractory, from a patient treated with antithyroid drugs. The receptors stem from a female donor with Graves disease.

This clonotype has more than one count but fewer than ten. The rearrangement joins TRBV6-1 to TRBJ2-1, with 7 bases lining up with TRBD2. The CDR3 runs to 14 residues. After removal of 8 bases from V and 4 bases from J, the junction contained 8 bases not matched to a gene. CDR1 is MNHNS and CDR2 is SASEGT in the germline V gene. The CDR3 sequence is CASWRESAYNEQFF. As DNA, the CDR3 is TGTGCCAGCTGGCGGGAGTCGGCTTACAATGAGCAGTTCTTC.

In its sample, this clonotype was seen many times. CDR3 bases: TGTGCCTGGAGAGCACCGGGTGCCTTCTCATACACCTTC. Residues: CAWRAPGAFSYTF. The genes are TRBV30 and TRBJ1-2; D is uncertain. CDR3 length equals 13 residues. Per germline, CDR1 GTSNPN and CDR2 SVGIG (reference sequence). V lost 3 bases and J lost 11, with 19 bases in between.